These 26 T cell receptor beta chains came from one sample sequenced in a study of blood T cell repertoires in COVID-19. Only in-frame clones appear in the TCRdb table, and some are missing; sequencing was by immunoSEQ multiplex PCR. The sample comprises over 200,000 clones, about four fifths of which are singletons, and about 7.8% rests with the top ten. Sequenced sample: peripheral blood. These receptors were collected from a woman aged 80 or over with COVID-19, enrolled during active disease.

The rearrangement links TRBV5-6 to TRBJ2-7; TRBD2 is a possible D gene (5 bases). The germline V and J ends were trimmed by 7 bases and 5 bases, with 7 bases remaining between them. This CDR3 comprises 10 residues. Germline assignment: CDR1 SGHDT and CDR2 YYEEEE. DNA for the CDR3: TGTGCCAGCCGGCGGGACGAGCAGTACTTC. Translating gives CASRRDEQYF.

V gene TRBV2 combines with J gene TRBJ1-3, with a weak D call TRBD1 (5 bases). V was shortened by 6 bases and J by 9 bases, with 15 bases between the two germline ends. The CDR3 consists of 13 residues. Per germline, CDR1 SNHLY and CDR2 FYNNEI. The CDR3 sequence: CASRSGRGGTIYF. The CDR3 region has the DNA TGTGCCAGCAGATCGGGTAGGGGAGGCACCATATATTTT.

This chain links TRBV5-5 with TRBJ2-1, with D possibly TRBD2 on 5 matching bases. Germline assignment: CDR1 SGHKS and CDR2 YYEKEE (reference sequence). V gave up 0 bases and J gave up 15 bases, with 13 bases separating them. CDR3 length equals 12 residues. CDR3 sequence: CASSLDEGFPFF. The DNA for the CDR3 is TGTGCCAGCAGCTTGGATGAGGGTTTTCCGTTCTTC.

This clone came up many times. The chain carries TRBV7-2 and TRBJ2-7; TRBD2 aligns across 10 bases. V trimming: 2 bases; J trimming: 9 bases; junction bases outside the gene matches: 4. The CDR3 extends over 13 amino acids. Looked up from germline, CDR1 is SGHTA and CDR2 is FQGNSA. The CDR3 loop reads CASSLPSGSAQYF. In DNA, the CDR3 is TGTGCCAGCAGCTTACCTAGCGGGAGCGCGCAGTACTTC.

The chain is built from TRBV6-5 and TRBJ1-2, with D possibly matching TRBD1 (6 bases). Germline assignment: CDR1 MNHEY and CDR2 SVGAGI. This CDR3 spans 14 amino acids. With 6 bases removed from V and 2 bases from J, the gap between germline ends came to 13 bases. CDR3 residues: CASRPTGGNYGYTF. CDR3 sequence (DNA): TGTGCCAGCAGGCCTACGGGGGGCAACTATGGCTACACCTTC.

V and J are TRBV5-6 and TRBJ1-2, with TRBD1 as a possible D gene (5 bases). V gave up 2 bases and J gave up 7 bases, with 12 bases separating them. In germline, CDR1 is SGHDT, CDR2 YYEEEE. The CDR3 covers 13 residues. CDR3 sequence: CASSFVQASGYTF. The CDR3 coding sequence is TGTGCCAGCAGCTTCGTACAGGCCAGTGGCTACACCTTC.

The gene calls are TRBV15 and TRBJ1-3; D remains unclear. CDR3 length: 17 amino acids. V was shortened by 1 base and J by 0 bases, with 13 bases between the two germline ends. Germline V gene data show CDR1 as LNHNV and CDR2 as YYDKDF (reference sequence). CDR3 nucleotide sequence: TGTGCCACCAGCAGAGGGGCAGCCGACCCCTCTGGAAACACCATATATTTT. Its translation: CATSRGAADPSGNTIYF.

The count of this clone is one. The rearrangement links TRBV18 to TRBJ1-2, with TRBD1 as a possible D gene (5 bases). The V end lost 6 bases, the J end lost 3 bases, and 20 bases lay between the germline ends. Germline V CDR1 and CDR2: KGHSH, LQKENI. The CDR3 runs to 16 residues. CDR3 loop: CASSLLLEGGDYGYTF. In DNA, the CDR3 is TGTGCCAGCTCTCTCCTATTGGAGGGAGGGGACTATGGCTACACCTTC.

This clone was recorded once. The rearrangement uses TRBV15 and TRBJ1-5; 7 bases match TRBD1. The CDR3 runs 17 residues. The J segment lost 3 bases and the V segment lost 6 bases, leaving 14 bases of the junction unmatched. The germline gives CDR1 LNHNV, CDR2 YYDKDF (reference sequence). The CDR3 DNA reads TGTGCCACCAGTGTGGCAGCAGGGGGTTTATACAATCAGCCCCAGCATTTT. Protein: CATSVAAGGLYNQPQHF.

This clone was detected once. The gene calls are TRBV7-6 and TRBJ2-1; D gene ambiguous. With 0 bases removed from V and 0 bases from J, the gap between germline ends came to 6 bases. CDR3 size: 15 residues. The germline CDR1 and CDR2 sequences are SGHVS and FNYEAQ. The CDR3 reads CASSLASSSYNEQFF. In DNA, the CDR3 is TGTGCCAGCAGCTTAGCCTCGAGCTCCTACAATGAGCAGTTCTTC. The whole variable domain, filled in from reference TRBV7-6 and TRBJ2-1, reads GAGVSQSPRYKVTKRGQDVALRCDPISGHVSLYWYRQALGQGPEFLTYFNYEAQQDKSGLPNDRFSAERPEGSISTLTIQRTEQRDSAMYRCASSLASSSYNEQFFGPGTRLTVL.

The chain employs TRBV6-1 and TRBJ1-5; D is unresolved. The ends were cut back, 2 bases at V and 5 bases at J, with 4 bases in the middle. The germline V gene encodes CDR1 MNHNS and CDR2 SASEGT. The CDR3 spans 12 residues. CDR3 DNA: TGTGCCAGCAGTGAACAGGATCAGCCCCAGCATTTT. It encodes CASSEQDQPQHF.

This clone was found once. The chain uses TRBV27 and TRBJ2-1; no definite D call. Per the germline V gene, CDR1 is MNHEY and CDR2 is SMNVEV (reference sequence). There are 11 residues in the CDR3. Trimming shortened V by 7 bases and J by 8 bases, and 9 bases separated the two germline ends. CDR3 DNA sequence: TGTGCCAGCACCCGCGGCTATGAGCAGTTCTTC. Its translation is CASTRGYEQFF.

The rearrangement uses TRBV3-1 (or the pseudogene TRBV3-2) and TRBJ1-2; D possibly corresponds to TRBD1 (5 bases). The V gene lost 4 bases and the J gene lost 4 bases, with 19 bases spanning the gap. The CDR3 runs to 16 residues. Germline CDR1 and CDR2: LGHDT and YNNKEL (reference sequence). This CDR3 is CASSLATIGHFYGYTF. The CDR3 nucleotides read TGTGCCAGCAGCCTTGCGACCATCGGACACTTCTATGGCTACACCTTC.

A note on this clone: Other DNA sequences in this sample translate to the same CDR3. The chain is built from TRBV5-1 and TRBJ2-3, with a weak D call TRBD2 (5 bases). With 4 bases removed from V and 6 bases from J, the gap between germline ends came to 9 bases. The CDR3 covers 12 residues. Looked up from germline, CDR1 is SGHRS and CDR2 is YFSETQ. The CDR3 reads CASSLVADTQYF. In nucleotides, the CDR3 is TGCGCCAGCAGCCTAGTAGCGGATACGCAGTATTTT.

The chain couples TRBV10-2 to TRBJ2-5; TRBD2 matches 8 bases. V lost 5 bases and J lost 3; bases outside the gene matches: 2. Per the germline V gene, CDR1 is WSHSY and CDR2 is SAAADI. This CDR3 is 13 amino acids long. The DNA for the CDR3 is TGCGCCAGCAGTCAACTAGCGGAAGAGACCCAGTACTTC. As protein: CASSQLAEETQYF.

This clone has a handful of counts. Other DNA sequences in this sample translate to the same CDR3. The V gene is TRBV5-1, the J gene TRBJ1-4; the D is unclear. The CDR3 is made up of 13 amino acids. V lost 4 bases, J lost 0 bases, and 4 bases lay in between. Per the germline V gene, CDR1 is SGHRS and CDR2 is YFSETQ. CDR3 sequence: CASSPTTNEKLFF. The CDR3, as DNA: TGCGCCAGCAGCCCTACAACTAATGAAAAACTGTTTTTT.

The chain has TRBV24-1 and TRBJ1-3; D possibly corresponds to TRBD1 (5 bases). Trimming took 4 bases from V and 0 from J, leaving 9 bases between them. CDR1 is KGHDR and CDR2 is SFDVKD in the germline V gene. The CDR3 has 15 residues. DNA for the CDR3: TGTGCCACCAGTGAAGGGGCAAACTCTGGAAACACCATATATTTT. It yields the protein CATSEGANSGNTIYF.

The V gene is TRBV5-1, the J gene TRBJ1-4; D remains unclear. Trimming removed 3 bases at V and 3 bases at J, with 12 bases between. This CDR3 is built from 15 residues. Looked up from germline, CDR1 is SGHRS and CDR2 is YFSETQ. CDR3 bases: TGCGCCAGCAGCTCGGGGAATAGGCCTAATGAAAAACTGTTTTTT. Its translation: CASSSGNRPNEKLFF.

V gene TRBV5-1 combines with J gene TRBJ2-7, with TRBD2 matching over 8 bases. The germline V gene encodes CDR1 SGHRS and CDR2 YFSETQ. The V and J ends lost 4 bases and 1 base, in that order; junction bases with no gene match: 7. CDR3 length: 15 residues. For the CDR3, the DNA is TGCGCCAGCAGCGAAAGCGGGGGCCTATCCTACGAGCAGTACTTC. It yields the protein CASSESGGLSYEQYF.

The CDR3 DNA is TGTGCCAGTAGTGCGACAGGGGGGAATCAGCCCCAGCATTTT. Protein sequence: CASSATGGNQPQHF. The chain couples TRBV19 to TRBJ1-5; 9 bases line up with TRBD1. Trimming removed 5 bases from V and 4 bases from J; junction bases left unmatched: 3. The germline gives CDR1 LNHDA, CDR2 SQIVND (reference sequence). This CDR3 region has 14 residues.

The rearrangement uses TRBV5-1 and TRBJ1-1; D is uncertain. The CDR3 is made up of 13 amino acids. CDR1 and CDR2 (germline): SGHRS, YFSETQ. Trimming shortened V by 2 bases and J by 7 bases, and 12 bases separated the two germline ends. CDR3 amino acids: CASSLRDSREAFF. Written as DNA, the CDR3 is TGCGCCAGCAGCTTAAGAGACTCCCGTGAAGCTTTCTTT.

CDR3 region: CASSSTRGLESNEQFF. DNA for the CDR3: TGCGCCAGCAGCTCTACCCGGGGACTTGAATCTAATGAGCAGTTCTTC. The chain joins TRBV5-1 to TRBJ2-1; D may be TRBD2 (6 bases). V was clipped by 3 bases and J by 7 bases, with 20 bases between them. Germline-derived CDR1 and CDR2 are SGHRS and YFSETQ. CDR3 length equals 16 residues.

The chain carries TRBV7-9 and TRBJ2-1, with 8 nucleotides matching TRBD2. Germline V gene lookup returns CDR1 SEHNR and CDR2 FQNEAQ (reference sequence). CDR3 length equals 14 residues. V lost 5 bases, J lost 8 bases, and 8 bases stayed unmatched. The CDR3 protein is CASSHRGGMDEQFF. The CDR3 nucleotides read TGTGCCAGCAGCCACCGGGGGGGAATGGATGAGCAGTTCTTC.

The chain has TRBV5-1 and TRBJ1-4, with no clear D. The CDR3 consists of 13 residues. The germline V gene encodes CDR1 SGHRS and CDR2 YFSETQ. Trimming removed 4 bases from V and 5 bases from J, with 9 bases in between. The CDR3 loop reads CASSRGMNEKLFF. CDR3 bases: TGCGCCAGCAGCCGGGGTATGAATGAAAAACTGTTTTTT.

The chain uses TRBV6-5 and TRBJ2-1, with TRBD2 matching over 7 bases. J lost 4 bases, V lost 10 bases, and 10 bases had no gene match. The CDR3 loop spans 14 amino acids. The V gene's germline CDR1 is MNHEY and CDR2 SVGAGI. The CDR3 loop reads CANQASGEYNEQFF. DNA of the CDR3: TGTGCCAACCAAGCTAGCGGAGAATACAATGAGCAGTTCTTC.

This chain joins TRBV13 and TRBJ2-1; 8 bases are a match to TRBD2. From germline, CDR1 is PRHDT and CDR2 FYEKMQ (reference sequence). The CDR3 has 15 amino acids. The trim removed 6 bases at V and 3 bases at J, leaving 7 bases unmatched. This chain's CDR3 is CASSTTSGSYNEQFF. CDR3 sequence (DNA): TGTGCCAGCAGTACTACTAGCGGCAGCTACAATGAGCAGTTCTTC. Looking up the rest from reference TRBV13 and TRBJ2-1 gives the full variable domain: AAGVIQSPRHLIKEKRETATLKCYPIPRHDTVYWYQQGPGQDPQFLISFYEKMQSDKGSIPDRFSAQQFSDYHSELNMSSLELGDSALYFCASSTTSGSYNEQFFGPGTRLTVL.